These 4 T cell receptor beta chains came from one sample sequenced in a study of blood T cell repertoires in COVID-19. Only in-frame clones appear in the TCRdb table, and some are missing; sequencing was by immunoSEQ multiplex PCR. The repertoire holds 200,000 or so clones, with over 80% as singletons. Sequencing used peripheral blood. All receptors come from a woman between 25 and 40 years old with acute or convalescent COVID-19.

The rearrangement joins TRBV14 to TRBJ1-1; 7 bases line up with TRBD1. Trimming took 1 base from V and 10 from J; bases not matched to a gene: 6. Germline V gives CDR1 SGHDN, CDR2 FVKESK. This CDR3 has 13 amino acids. In nucleotides, the CDR3 is TGTGCCAGCAGCCAAGTCGCGGACAGGCGAGCTTTCTTT. The encoded protein is CASSQVADRRAFF. The full variable domain, with the rest looked up from reference TRBV14 and TRBJ1-1, is EAGVTQFPSHSVIEKGQTVTLRCDPISGHDNLYWYRRVMGKEIKFLLHFVKESKQDESGMPNNRFLAERTGGTYSTLKVQPAELEDSGVYFCASSQVADRRAFFGQGTRLTVV.

This clone was detected only a few times. V is TRBV11-3 and J is TRBJ2-2; 15 nucleotides line up with TRBD2. The CDR3 totals 18 residues. Per germline, CDR1 SGHNT and CDR2 YENEEA. After removal of 5 bases from V and 4 bases from J, the junction contained 8 bases not matched to a gene. The DNA of the CDR3 is TGTGCCAGCAGCCAGGGGACTAGCGGGAGGACATTCACCGGGGAGCTGTTTTTT. Its translation is CASSQGTSGRTFTGELFF.

Written as DNA, the CDR3 is TGTGCCAGCACGTATGGCTACACCTTC. Translated: CASTYGYTF. The chain joins TRBV21-1 to TRBJ1-2. TRBV21-1 is termed a pseudogene. This CDR3 has 9 amino acids.

This chain joins TRBV6-5 and TRBJ2-1; 11 nucleotides line up with TRBD1. The germline gives CDR1 MNHEY, CDR2 SVGAGI. The CDR3 runs to 16 residues. The ends lost 2 bases at V and 8 bases at J; junction bases unmatched: 8. The CDR3 DNA follows: TGTGCCAGCAGTTACGGGACAGGGGGTTCTTACCATGAGCAGTTCTTC. Translation: CASSYGTGGSYHEQFF.